This record covers a single T cell receptor beta chain. Its antigen is unidentified. The sample originates from a study of CD8+ T cells in alopecia areata. Study in general: Patients in the treated group were given tofacitinib by mouth, 5 to 10 mg twice a day. Findings of the study overall: Scalp lesions, especially in alopecia totalis/universalis, had higher clonality than normal scalp.

Following extraction, RNA underwent reverse transcription to cDNA, which served as the sequencing template. TCRdb's table, derived via immunoSEQ multiplex PCR, lists solely in-frame clones and lacks some. The sample lists roughly 150,000 clones, about 51% occurring once. Germline-derived CDR1 and CDR2 are SQVTM and ANQGSEA. The CDR3 is 16 amino acids. Trimming at V came to 1 base and at J to 13 bases, leaving 18 bases not matched to a gene. The input for sequencing was CD8+ T cells sorted from blood, taken at week 0. The origin of this receptor is a human donor with alopecia areata. The gene calls are TRBV29-1 and TRBJ2-5, with 10 bases fitting TRBD1. The CDR3 here is CSVEGAGTGDPNVVYF. The CDR3 DNA follows: TGCAGCGTTGAAGGAGCCGGGACAGGGGACCCCAACGTCGTGTACTTC.